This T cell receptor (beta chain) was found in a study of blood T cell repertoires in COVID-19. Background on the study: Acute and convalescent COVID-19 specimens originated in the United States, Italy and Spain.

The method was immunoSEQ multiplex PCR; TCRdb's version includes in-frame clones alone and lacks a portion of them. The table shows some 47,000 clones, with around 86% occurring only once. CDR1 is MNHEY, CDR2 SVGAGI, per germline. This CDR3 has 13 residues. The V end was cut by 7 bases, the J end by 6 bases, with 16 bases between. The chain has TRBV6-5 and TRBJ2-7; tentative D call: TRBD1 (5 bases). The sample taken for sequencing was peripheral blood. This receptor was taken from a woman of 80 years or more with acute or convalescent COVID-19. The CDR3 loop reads CASTSWGLFEQYF. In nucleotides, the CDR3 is TGTGCCAGCACCTCCTGGGGCCTCTTCGAGCAGTACTTC.